This T cell receptor (beta chain) was identified during a study of a mutant IDH1 vaccine in newly diagnosed glioma. About the research overall: The therapy given earlier, which was standard therapy, consisted of radiotherapy, temozolomide, or both, and most of the patients received both.

Sample time point: baseline, week 1 (first vaccination visit). Noted treatment: pre-vaccination baseline after standard-of-care therapy. Study observations and caveats: Changes to the top peripheral T cell clonotypes appeared unrelated to pseudoprogression.

Clones were sequenced by immunoSEQ multiplex PCR, and TCRdb holds only the in-frame ones, with some missing. Of 99,000 or so clones listed, around nine tenths are singletons. Concerning this clone itself: The target antigen is unknown.

The germline V and J ends were trimmed by 1 base and 4 bases, with 8 bases remaining between them. Germline V lookup: CDR1 MGHRA, CDR2 YSYEKL. CDR3 length: 14 residues. The chain is built from TRBV4-1 and TRBJ2-1, with D perhaps matching TRBD2 (6 bases). This TCR was sampled from a woman between 45 and 60 years old with glioma. The sequencing used PBMCs, collected from a glioma patient treated with radiotherapy, temozolomide or both. The CDR3 coding sequence is TGCGCCAGCAGCCAAGGGGGACTTTACAATGAGCAGTTCTTC. It is translated as CASSQGGLYNEQFF.